These T cell receptor beta chains were read from a single sample in a study of blood T cells in healthy people across ages. TCRdb recomputed calls from the 5' RACE reads with MiXCR, one row per CDR3 protein. The sample lists 1,500,000 or so distinct CDR3 sequences, approximately 42% seen once, with approximately 4% in the top ten. Sequenced material: blood. The receptors originated from a woman aged 18 to 35 in good health. CDR3s include the opening cysteine and the closing phenylalanine or tryptophan. D genes are given only for firm matches. The listing skips clone size in some rows; elsewhere it reads once, few, many or a size class.

D: TRBD1
V: TRBV10-2
size: few
J: TRBJ1-2
length: 15
CDR3: CASAETGAAVGGYTF
DNA: TGCGCCAGTGCCGAGACAGGGGCAGCGGTTGGTGGCTACACCTTC

D: .
V: TRBV25-1
size: .
J: TRBJ2-7
length: 20
CDR3: CASSEGGGGTSLNSYNEQYF
DNA: TGTGCCAGCAGTGAAGGAGGAGGGGGTACTAGCTTAAACTCCTACAATGAGCAGTACTTC

D: .
V: TRBV12-3/TRBV12-4
size: many
J: TRBJ1-1
length: 15
CDR3: CASSPETRMNTEAFF
DNA: TGTGCCAGCAGCCCCGAAACGAGGATGAACACTGAAGCTTTCTTT

D: TRBD1
V: TRBV6-2/TRBV6-3
size: few
J: TRBJ1-1
length: 16
CDR3: CASRPDRGHPTTEAFF
DNA: TGTGCCAGCAGGCCGGACAGGGGGCATCCGACCACTGAAGCTTTCTTT

D: .
V: TRBV5-4
size: .
J: TRBJ2-7
length: 15
CDR3: CASSPTGLSYNEQYF
DNA: TGTGCCAGCAGCCCCACGGGCCTTTCCTACAATGAGCAGTACTTC

D: TRBD2
V: TRBV29-1
size: .
J: TRBJ2-1
length: 16
CDR3: CSVALGLASSYNEQFF
DNA: TGCAGCGTCGCCCTGGGACTAGCGAGCTCCTACAATGAGCAGTTCTTC

D: .
V: TRBV24-1
size: .
J: TRBJ2-1
length: 15
CDR3: CATSEGGGYHNEQFF
DNA: TGTGCCACCAGTGAGGGAGGCGGGTATCACAATGAGCAGTTCTTC

D: .
V: TRBV15
size: .
J: TRBJ2-1
length: 14
CDR3: CATRGDRGSKGQFF
DNA: TGTGCCACCAGAGGCGATCGGGGGAGTAAGGGGCAGTTCTTC

D: TRBD1
V: TRBV11-1
size: few
J: TRBJ1-6
length: 14
CDR3: CASSRTGNNSPLHF
DNA: TGTGCCAGCAGCCGGACAGGGAATAATTCACCCCTCCACTTT

D: TRBD1
V: TRBV12-3/TRBV12-4
size: .
J: TRBJ2-1
length: 15
CDR3: CASSRRDRPYNEQFF
DNA: TGTGCCAGCAGCCGCCGGGACAGGCCATACAATGAGCAGTTCTTC

D: .
V: TRBV20-1
size: .
J: TRBJ2-5
length: 12
CDR3: CSAPLVQETQYF
DNA: TGCAGTGCCCCGTTGGTCCAAGAGACCCAGTACTTC

D: .
V: TRBV6-5
size: few
J: TRBJ2-7
length: 16
CDR3: CASSLTLGVSAYEQYF
DNA: TGTGCCAGCAGTCTGACGCTAGGGGTCTCGGCCTACGAGCAGTACTTC

D: .
V: TRBV29-1
size: .
J: TRBJ2-7
length: 13
CDR3: CSVRGTGFYEQYF
DNA: TGCAGCGTTCGGGGGACGGGTTTCTACGAGCAGTACTTC

D: TRBD2
V: TRBV20-1
size: .
J: TRBJ2-7
length: 14
CDR3: CSARRSGSTYEQYF
DNA: TGCAGTGCTAGACGTAGCGGGAGTACCTACGAGCAGTACTTC

D: .
V: TRBV10-3
size: .
J: TRBJ2-3
length: 14
CDR3: CAISEGRQGDTQYF
DNA: TGTGCCATCAGTGAAGGACGGCAGGGGGATACGCAGTATTTT

D: .
V: TRBV6-2/TRBV6-3
size: .
J: TRBJ1-1
length: 16
CDR3: CASITPSQGLNTEAFF
DNA: TGTGCCAGCATTACACCTAGCCAGGGGTTGAACACTGAAGCTTTCTTT

D: .
V: TRBV9
size: .
J: TRBJ1-1
length: 13
CDR3: CASSVFQNTEAFF
DNA: TGTGCCAGCAGCGTATTTCAGAACACTGAAGCTTTCTTT

D: TRBD2
V: TRBV28
size: .
J: TRBJ2-7
length: 12
CDR3: CASSSGGYERYF
DNA: TGTGCCAGCAGTTCGGGGGGGTACGAGCGGTACTTC

D: .
V: TRBV21-1
size: once
J: TRBJ2-3
length: 17
CDR3: CASGGLGGSLSTGTQYF
DNA: TGTGCCAGCGGGGGCCTTGGAGGCAGCCTCAGCACAGGTACGCAGTATTTT

D: .
V: TRBV5-1
size: .
J: TRBJ2-3
length: 15
CDR3: CASDTDAYPTDTQYF
DNA: TGCGCCAGCGACACTGACGCCTATCCCACAGATACGCAGTATTTT